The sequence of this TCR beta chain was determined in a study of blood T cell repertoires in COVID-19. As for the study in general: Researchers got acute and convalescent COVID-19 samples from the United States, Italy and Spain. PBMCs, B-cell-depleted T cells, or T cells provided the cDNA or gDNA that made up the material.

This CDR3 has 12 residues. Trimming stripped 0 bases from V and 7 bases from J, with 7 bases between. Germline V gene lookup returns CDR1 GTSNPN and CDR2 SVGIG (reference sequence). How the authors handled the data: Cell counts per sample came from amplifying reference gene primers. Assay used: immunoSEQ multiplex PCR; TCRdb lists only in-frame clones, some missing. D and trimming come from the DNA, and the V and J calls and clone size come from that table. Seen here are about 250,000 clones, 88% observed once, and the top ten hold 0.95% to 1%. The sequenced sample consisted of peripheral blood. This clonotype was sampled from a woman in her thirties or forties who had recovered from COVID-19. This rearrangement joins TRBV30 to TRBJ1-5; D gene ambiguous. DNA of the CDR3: TGTGCCTGGAGTGTACCGGGGCAGCCCCAGCATTTT. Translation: CAWSVPGQPQHF. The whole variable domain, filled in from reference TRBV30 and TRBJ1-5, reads SQTIHQWPATLVQPVGSPLSLECTVEGTSNPNLYWYRQAAGRGLQLLFYSVGIGQISSEVPQNLSASRPQDRQFILSSKKLLLSDSGFYLCAWSVPGQPQHFGDGTRLSIL.